This T cell receptor (beta chain) originates from a study of shared clonotypes between healthy human individuals. Produced via immunoSEQ multiplex PCR; TCRdb's table is partial and in-frame only. The data hold some 2,100,000 clones, with more than 85% observed a single time. The table lists this clone with a count of one. Naive CD8 cells lacked CD45RO, underwent positive selection for CCR7 and left out terminally differentiated effector memory CD45RA+ cells. Adults of Caucasian background living in Nashville, Tennessee made up all donors. From germline, CDR1 is SGDLS and CDR2 YYNGEE. This CDR3 region has 15 residues. Trimming shortened V by 0 bases and J by 10 bases, and 17 bases separated the two germline ends.

The rearrangement joins TRBV9 to TRBJ2-1; no clear D gene. The origin of this receptor is a man aged 18 to 30 in good health. Some clones in this sample may be carry-over from other donors' samples. The sequenced sample consisted of naive CD8+ T cells from PBMCs. The CDR3 is CASSVALLSVGEQFF. In DNA, the CDR3 is TGTGCCAGCAGCGTAGCTCTTTTGTCGGTGGGGGAGCAGTTCTTC.